This T cell receptor (beta chain) was recorded in a study of cytomegalovirus exposure and HLA in healthy donors. This clone was found a few times. Its antigen is not identified. Repertoires were generated with immunoSEQ multiplex PCR, while TCRdb's copy carries only in-frame clones and drops some. The sample has 100,000 or so clones, roughly 86% seen once. Separate from the approximately 670-subject first cohort was the approximately 120-subject validation cohort, to which the donors belonged. Findings of the study overall: Listed as cytomegalovirus-associated were 164 TCR beta chains. In the 120 or so validation repertoires, roughly 94% of cluster scores exceeded 0, per a later analysis.

Germline V gene data show CDR1 as SGHRS and CDR2 as YFSETQ. This CDR3 region has 15 residues. J was trimmed by 5 bases and V by 4 bases; bases with no gene match: 12. The specimen was PBMCs. The TCR sequence derives from a woman in her late teens or twenties in good health and CMV-seropositive. The chain combines TRBV5-1 with TRBJ2-7, with TRBD2 identical over 7 bases. CDR3 in amino acids: CASSPATSSLDEQYF. For the CDR3, the DNA is TGCGCCAGCAGCCCGGCGACTAGCTCCCTCGACGAGCAGTACTTC.